What follows are 6 T cell receptor beta chains derived from one specimen sequenced in a study of CXCR3-negative and CXCR3-positive naive CD8 T cells. General study points: More hydrophobic TRB CDR3s were found in CXCR3-positive naive cells than in CXCR3-negative naive cells.

Antigen specificity for these receptors is unknown. The TRB libraries of cDNA were built by UMI-labeled 5' RACE. TCRdb derives one entry per CDR3 protein from the 5' RACE reads, leaving out DNA. The sample table includes 150,000 to 160,000 distinct CDR3 sequences. Sequences were obtained from naive CXCR3+ CD8+ T cells from blood. As to subset: CD45RO-CCR7+CD27+CD95- naive CD8+ T cells expressing CXCR3 (TNR3+). These receptors were collected from a human donor in good health. Some clones in this sample may be carry-over from other donors' samples.

V gene TRBV12-3 or TRBV12-4 combines with J gene TRBJ2-4; TCRdb's D call, TRBD1, is unchecked because there is no DNA. The CDR3 is 16 amino acids. CDR3 sequence reads: CASSLVPPGGWDIQYF.

This chain joins TRBV6-1 and TRBJ2-5; TCRdb's D call, TRBD2, is unchecked because there is no DNA. CDR3 size: 15 residues. CDR1 is MNHNS and CDR2 is SASEGT in the germline V gene. The CDR3 protein is CASSDRLAGLETQYF.

The V call is TRBV6-6, the J call TRBJ2-1; TCRdb designates TRBD2, a call that cannot be tested without DNA. The CDR3 is made up of 14 amino acids. Germline V gene data show CDR1 as MNHNY and CDR2 as SVGAGI (reference sequence). The CDR3 protein is CASRGLAGANEQFF.

This chain links TRBV6-5 with TRBJ1-4. The length of the CDR3 is 14 residues. Per the germline V gene, CDR1 is MNHEY and CDR2 is SVGAGI. The CDR3 sequence: CASSLQTTNEKLFF.

The CDR3 sequence: CASSIGGLTGELFF. The V gene is TRBV19, the J gene TRBJ2-2; the D call from TCRdb, TRBD1, cannot be confirmed without DNA. Germline lookup yields CDR1 LNHDA and CDR2 SQIVND (reference sequence). There are 14 residues in the CDR3.

The CDR3 protein is CASSSLRARNEQYF. The chain uses TRBV11-2 and TRBJ2-7; TCRdb names TRBD1, which stays unverified in the absence of DNA. The CDR3 contains 14 residues. CDR1 is SGHAT and CDR2 is FQNNGV in the germline V gene. Supplemented by reference TRBV11-2 and TRBJ2-7, the full variable domain reads EAGVAQSPRYKIIEKRQSVAFWCNPISGHATLYWYQQILGQGPKLLIQFQNNGVVDDSQLPKDRFSAERLKGVDSTLKIQPAKLEDSAVYLCASSSLRARNEQYFGPGTRLTVT.